The 8 T cell receptor beta chains reported below all come from one sample, sequenced in a study of molecular identifiers for immune sequencing clone quantification. TCRdb independently ran MiXCR on the PCR reads; one entry per CDR3 protein. The table records around 470,000 distinct CDR3 sequences, 20% to 25% of them present only once. Sequenced input: naive CD8+ T cells from blood, with Jurkat cell RNA spiked in. Subset denoted: FACS-sorted CD8+CD4-CCR7+CD45RA+ naive T cells. The source of these receptors is a human donor in good health. Some libraries in this study had Jurkat cell RNA spiked in.

This clonotype has a count of ten or more. The gene calls are TRBV20-1 and TRBJ2-7; no firm D call. The ends were cut back, 0 bases at V and 3 bases at J, with 9 bases in the middle. Germline CDR1 DFQATT, CDR2 SNEGSKA (reference sequence). The CDR3 length is 13 residues. The CDR3 is CSARDLALYEQYF. The CDR3 coding sequence is TGCAGTGCTAGAGATCTGGCGCTCTACGAGCAGTACTTC.

This clonotype was observed a handful of times. This chain links TRBV19 with TRBJ2-3; D ambiguous. Germline V gene lookup returns CDR1 LNHDA and CDR2 SQIVND (reference sequence). V was cut by 4 bases and J by 2 bases, with 7 bases left in between. The CDR3 runs to 13 residues. This CDR3 reads CASSTSNTDTQYF. The DNA of the CDR3 is TGTGCCAGTAGTACTTCAAACACAGATACGCAGTATTTT.

The chain recombines TRBV4-1 with TRBJ2-3, with 11 bases that match TRBD2. CDR1 is MGHRA, CDR2 YSYEKL, per germline. The CDR3 length is 17 residues. V trimming: 4 bases; J trimming: 4 bases; junction bases outside the gene matches: 10. This CDR3 reads CASSLLLAGDHSDTQYF. The CDR3 DNA reads as TGCGCCAGCAGCCTGCTACTAGCGGGGGACCACTCAGATACGCAGTATTTT.

In this sample, this clonotype turned up a few times. V usage is TRBV10-3 and J usage is TRBJ1-2; D call uncertain. Trimming removed 6 bases at V and 2 bases at J, with 10 bases between. The CDR3 consists of 13 residues. Per the germline V gene, CDR1 is ENHRY and CDR2 is SYGVKD. The CDR3 sequence: CAIREGWNYGYTF. The CDR3 nucleotides read TGTGCCATCAGGGAGGGATGGAACTATGGCTACACCTTC.

This clonotype was observed at least ten times. CDR3 loop: CASSPTTRGTDTQYF. CDR3 nucleotides: TGTGCCAGCAGTCCGACAACTAGAGGCACAGATACGCAGTATTTT. V and J are TRBV27 and TRBJ2-3; tentatively, D is TRBD2 (5 bases). The CDR3 totals 15 residues. V was trimmed by 5 bases and J by 1 base, leaving 13 bases between them. Germline CDR1 is MNHEY and CDR2 is SMNVEV (reference sequence).

CDR3 DNA: TGCAGCGTTACGGACAACACCTATGGCTACACCTTC. Translated: CSVTDNTYGYTF. The rearrangement joins TRBV29-1 to TRBJ1-2; D possibly corresponds to TRBD1 (5 bases). The CDR3 spans 12 residues. CDR1 is SQVTM and CDR2 is ANQGSEA in the germline V gene. V was shortened by 5 bases and J by 4 bases, with 11 bases between the two germline ends.

Note on this clonotype: Just one base apart from a much larger clone, this may be a read error. The rearrangement links TRBV5-6 to TRBJ2-7, with D possibly TRBD1 on 5 matching bases. The germline CDR1 and CDR2 sequences are SGHDT and YYEEEE. This CDR3 is built from 14 residues. This CDR3 is CASSPARAPHERYF. DNA of the CDR3: TGTGCCAGCAGCCCGGCCAGGGCTCCCCACGAGCGGTACTTC.

This clonotype was detected only a few times. The chain carries TRBV20-1 and TRBJ1-1, with D perhaps TRBD1 (6 bases). The CDR3 is 15 amino acids. The ends were cut back, 3 bases at V and 0 bases at J, with 14 bases in the middle. Looked up from germline, CDR1 is DFQATT and CDR2 is SNEGSKA (reference sequence). The CDR3 DNA is TGCAGTGCTAGTAATAAAGACAGGCTGAACACTGAAGCTTTCTTT. As protein: CSASNKDRLNTEAFF.